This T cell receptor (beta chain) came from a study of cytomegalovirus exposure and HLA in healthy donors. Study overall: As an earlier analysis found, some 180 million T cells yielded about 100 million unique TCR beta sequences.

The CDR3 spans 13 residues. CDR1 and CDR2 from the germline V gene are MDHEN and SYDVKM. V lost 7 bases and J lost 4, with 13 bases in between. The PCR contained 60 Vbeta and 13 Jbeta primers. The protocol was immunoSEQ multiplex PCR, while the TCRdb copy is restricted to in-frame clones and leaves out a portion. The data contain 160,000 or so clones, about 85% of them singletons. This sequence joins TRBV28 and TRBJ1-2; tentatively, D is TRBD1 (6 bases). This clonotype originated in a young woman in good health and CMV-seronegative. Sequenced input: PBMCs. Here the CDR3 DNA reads TGTGCCAGCACTAGGGGGGGGAGCTATGGCTACACCTTC. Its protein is CASTRGGSYGYTF.